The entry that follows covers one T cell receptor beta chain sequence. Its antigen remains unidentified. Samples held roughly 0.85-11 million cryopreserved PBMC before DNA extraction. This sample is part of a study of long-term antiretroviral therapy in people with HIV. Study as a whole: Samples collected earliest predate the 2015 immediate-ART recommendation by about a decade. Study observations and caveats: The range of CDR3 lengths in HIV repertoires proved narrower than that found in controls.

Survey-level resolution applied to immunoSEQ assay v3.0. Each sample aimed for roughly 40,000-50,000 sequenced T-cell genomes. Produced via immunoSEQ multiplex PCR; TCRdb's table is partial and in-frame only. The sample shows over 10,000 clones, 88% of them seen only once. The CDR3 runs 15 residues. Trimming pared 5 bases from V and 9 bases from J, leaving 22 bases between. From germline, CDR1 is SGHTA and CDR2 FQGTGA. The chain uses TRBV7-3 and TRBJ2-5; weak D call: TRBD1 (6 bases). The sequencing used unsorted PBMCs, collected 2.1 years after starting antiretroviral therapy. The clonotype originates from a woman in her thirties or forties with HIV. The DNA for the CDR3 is TGTGCCAGCAGCCCTCAACAGGGCCCCCTCGGAGCCCAGTACTTC. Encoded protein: CASSPQQGPLGAQYF.